One and the same sample provided the 11 T cell receptor beta chains below, sequenced in a study of CD8 T cells in ankylosing spondylitis. TCRdb reprocessed the 5' RACE reads via MiXCR and lists one record per CDR3 protein. Found here are roughly 42,000 distinct CDR3 sequences, less than 3.5% of them singletons; the top ten hold roughly 4.4%. Sequencing was done on a sample of blood, either unsorted or a sorted T cell fraction (not recorded which). These receptors were obtained from a male donor with ankylosing spondylitis or in good health (not recorded which).

Ten or more counts support this clonotype. CDR3 loop: CASSVTTSGRGDETQYF. CDR3 DNA sequence: TGTGCCAGCAGCGTAACGACTAGCGGGAGGGGTGACGAGACCCAGTACTTC. V and J are TRBV9 and TRBJ2-5, with TRBD2 matching over 14 bases. The germline V gene encodes CDR1 SGDLS and CDR2 YYNGEE. This CDR3 region has 17 residues. V was pared by 1 base and J by 5 bases, with 7 bases of the junction left unmatched.

This clonotype showed up many times. The V and J genes are TRBV21-1 and TRBJ2-4; the table assigns TRBD1, which was not confirmed against the DNA. TRBV21-1 has pseudogene status. The CDR3 length is 17 residues. In nucleotides, the CDR3 is TGTGCCAGCAGCAATGGGGCCGGGTCGTTAGCCAAAAACATTCAGTACTTC. It yields the protein CASSNGAGSLAKNIQYF.

In this sample, this clonotype turned up many times. The rearrangement uses TRBV9 and TRBJ2-2; D remains ambiguous. V lost 1 base to trimming and J lost 3 bases, with 4 bases between them. CDR3 length: 13 amino acids. The germline V gene encodes CDR1 SGDLS and CDR2 YYNGEE. The chain's CDR3 is CASSVLDTGELFF. Here the CDR3 DNA reads TGTGCCAGCAGCGTACTTGACACCGGGGAGCTGTTTTTT. The full variable domain, in which reference TRBV9 and TRBJ2-2 provide the parts outside the CDR3, is DSGVTQTPKHLITATGQRVTLRCSPRSGDLSVYWYQQSLDQGLQFLIQYYNGEERAKGNILERFSAQQFPDLHSELNLSSLELGDSALYFCASSVLDTGELFFGEGSRLTVL.

This clonotype came up many times. Here the CDR3 reads CASSFTTGDYGYTF. The CDR3 DNA sequence: TGTGCCAGCAGCTTTACGACAGGGGACTATGGCTACACCTTC. The chain recombines TRBV9 with TRBJ1-2; 8 bases align to TRBD1. The J segment lost 3 bases and the V segment lost 4 bases, leaving 5 bases of the junction unmatched. Germline V CDR1 and CDR2: SGDLS, YYNGEE. The CDR3 spans 14 residues. Together with reference TRBV9 and TRBJ1-2, the CDR3 gives the full variable domain: DSGVTQTPKHLITATGQRVTLRCSPRSGDLSVYWYQQSLDQGLQFLIQYYNGEERAKGNILERFSAQQFPDLHSELNLSSLELGDSALYFCASSFTTGDYGYTFGSGTRLTVV.

This clonotype was seen many times. This sequence joins TRBV9 and TRBJ2-1; D is ambiguous. With 0 bases removed from V and 9 bases from J, the gap between germline ends came to 16 bases. Per germline, CDR1 SGDLS and CDR2 YYNGEE. The CDR3 length is 15 residues. The CDR3 loop reads CASSVAALGFVEQFF. The CDR3 DNA follows: TGTGCCAGCAGCGTAGCAGCTTTGGGGTTTGTTGAGCAGTTCTTC.

This clonotype has ten or more counts. This chain joins TRBV9 and TRBJ2-3; D is perhaps TRBD2 (5 bases). Germline CDR1 is SGDLS and CDR2 is YYNGEE. CDR3 length equals 15 residues. Trimming left V 0 bases short and J 2 bases short, with 10 bases between. CDR3 DNA sequence: TGTGCCAGCAGCGTAGTGCAGCGGTCCACAGATACGCAGTATTTT. This gives the protein CASSVVQRSTDTQYF.

This clonotype has a count of ten or more. The CDR3 DNA reads TGTGCCAGCAGCATTGGGGCTAGCGTCACCTACGAGCAGTACTTC. It codes for CASSIGASVTYEQYF. This chain uses TRBV9 with TRBJ2-7; TRBD2 is a possible D gene (6 bases). This CDR3 has 15 residues. The germline gives CDR1 SGDLS, CDR2 YYNGEE. V was cut by 4 bases and J by 2 bases, with 16 bases left in between.

This clonotype was observed a handful of times. The rearrangement links TRBV9 to TRBJ2-1; D might be TRBD1 or TRBD2, each matching 5 bases. The CDR3 is made up of 14 amino acids. Looked up from germline, CDR1 is SGDLS and CDR2 is YYNGEE. Trimming cost V 0 bases and J 5 bases, with 9 bases left between them. CDR3 bases: TGTGCCAGCAGCGTAGGGGGGTTAAACAATGAGCAGTTCTTC. It specifies CASSVGGLNNEQFF.

This rearrangement joins TRBV9 to TRBJ2-7; 7 bases are shared with TRBD2. This CDR3 contains 18 residues. In germline, CDR1 is SGDLS, CDR2 YYNGEE. The junction had 16 bases not matched to a gene; V was cut back by 1 base and J by 3 bases. DNA of the CDR3: TGTGCCAGCAGCGTAAGGGCTCAGTCGGCGAGCGGGAACTACGAGCAGTACTTC. Translated, it gives CASSVRAQSASGNYEQYF.

Regarding this clonotype: A junction boundary mismatches the germline segment, possibly from a read error. V and J are TRBV28 and TRBJ2-1; no clear D gene. Germline loops: CDR1 MDHEN, CDR2 SYDVKM. CDR3 size: 9 residues. The CDR3 DNA follows: TGTGCCAGCAGCCCCGAGCTGTTCTTC. Protein product: CASSPELFF.

Note on this clonotype: A much larger clone lies one base from this, so it may be a read error. The V call is TRBV20-1, the J call TRBJ2-3; 10 bases agree with TRBD1. Germline V lookup: CDR1 DFQATT, CDR2 SNEGSKA (reference sequence). This CDR3 has 18 amino acids. Here the CDR3 reads CCAREDRGGKSGTDTQYF. In nucleotides, the CDR3 is TGCTGTGCTAGAGAGGACAGGGGGGGGAAGAGTGGCACAGATACGCAGTATTTT.